The 21 T cell receptor beta chains below come from one sample, sequenced in a study of blood T cell repertoires in COVID-19. The repertoire was sequenced with immunoSEQ multiplex PCR; TCRdb's copy has only in-frame clones and lacks some. The sample has about 97,000 clones, roughly 86% seen once. The specimen sequenced was peripheral blood. The source of these receptors is a human donor in a cohort sampled during active COVID-19.

The chain carries TRBV7-8 and TRBJ2-3; 7 positions agree with TRBD1. Germline CDR1 and CDR2: SGHVS and FQNEAQ. The V gene end was trimmed by 1 base and the J gene end by 2 bases; junction bases not matched to a gene: 6. The CDR3 length is 16 residues. CDR3 sequence (DNA): TGTGCCAGCAGCTTAGACAGGGGCGATAACACAGATACGCAGTATTTT. Protein sequence: CASSLDRGDNTDTQYF.

With regard to this clone: Germline is not matched at one junction end, which may reflect a read error. This chain connects TRBV18 to TRBJ1-1; perhaps TRBD1 as D (6 bases). The CDR3 consists of 13 residues. CDR1 KGHSH and CDR2 LQKENI come from the germline V gene. The DNA of the CDR3 is TGTGCCAGCTCACCAGGGGGGGCCACCGGACCCCTCTTT. Translating it yields CASSPGGATGPLF. The full variable domain, in which reference TRBV18 and TRBJ1-1 provide the parts outside the CDR3, is NAGVMQNPRHLVRRRGQEARLRCSPMKGHSHVYWYRQLPEEGLKFMVYLQKENIIDESGMPKERFSAEFPKEGPSILRIQQVVRGDSAAYFCASSPGGATGPLFGQGTRLTVV.

This CDR3 reads CASSSLSGNTIYF. CDR3 in DNA: TGTGCCAGCAGCTCTTTGTCTGGAAACACCATATATTTT. This chain joins TRBV7-3 and TRBJ1-3; no definite D call. Trimming stripped 4 bases from V and 1 base from J, with 5 bases between. The CDR3 is 13 residues long. Germline V gene data show CDR1 as SGHTA and CDR2 as FQGTGA.

The chain combines TRBV7-9 with TRBJ2-3; 11 bases map to TRBD2. CDR3 length: 16 amino acids. CDR1 is SEHNR, CDR2 FQNEAQ, per germline (reference sequence). V was clipped by 5 bases and J by 4 bases; unmatched bases: 8. The chain's CDR3 is CASSLRTSGRPDTQYF. CDR3 nucleotide sequence: TGTGCCAGCAGCCTAAGGACTAGCGGGCGACCAGATACGCAGTATTTT.

The chain uses TRBV5-1 and TRBJ2-7, with 12 bases matching TRBD1. This CDR3 spans 16 amino acids. The V and J ends lost 3 bases and 7 bases, in that order; junction bases with no gene match: 11. Germline V gene data show CDR1 as SGHRS and CDR2 as YFSETQ. CDR3 amino acids: CASSWSAGQGAKEQYF. CDR3 sequence (DNA): TGCGCCAGCAGCTGGTCTGCGGGACAGGGGGCGAAGGAGCAGTACTTC.

The genes are TRBV10-2 and TRBJ2-4, with D possibly matching TRBD1 (6 bases). CDR1 and CDR2 (germline): WSHSY, SAAADI. Trimming pared 1 base from V and 0 bases from J, leaving 10 bases between. The CDR3 runs 16 residues. As DNA, the CDR3 is TGCGCCAGCAGTGAGTGGACAGACGAAGCCAAAAACATTCAGTACTTC. Translation: CASSEWTDEAKNIQYF.

V gene TRBV7-9 combines with J gene TRBJ1-4; tentatively, D is TRBD1 (5 bases). V was trimmed by 2 bases and J by 8 bases, leaving 9 bases between them. CDR1 SEHNR and CDR2 FQNEAQ come from the germline V gene (reference sequence). The CDR3 length is 13 residues. The CDR3 DNA follows: TGTGCCAGCAGCTTAAGACAGAACGAAAAACTGTTTTTT. Residues: CASSLRQNEKLFF.

This clone was seen more than once but under ten times. The V and J genes are TRBV20-1 and TRBJ1-4; the D is unclear. Trimming removed 3 bases at V and 8 bases at J, with 10 bases between. The CDR3 has 12 amino acids. Per germline, CDR1 DFQATT and CDR2 SNEGSKA (reference sequence). The CDR3 DNA reads TGCAGTGCTAGTCAGTGGCAGGAAAAACTGTTTTTT. Its translation: CSASQWQEKLFF.

This clone was detected a few times. This chain uses TRBV5-5 with TRBJ1-1; 7 bases line up with TRBD1. V lost 1 base and J lost 1; bases outside the gene matches: 7. The germline CDR1 and CDR2 sequences are SGHKS and YYEKEE (reference sequence). The CDR3 covers 16 residues. The DNA of the CDR3 is TGTGCCAGCAGCTTGTCTGCAGGGGGACCGAACACTGAAGCTTTCTTT. This translates into CASSLSAGGPNTEAFF.

This chain joins TRBV7-3 and TRBJ2-7; 10 positions match TRBD1. J was trimmed by 4 bases and V by 5 bases; bases with no gene match: 5. Germline loops: CDR1 SGHTA, CDR2 FQGTGA. This CDR3 is built from 14 residues. CDR3 DNA sequence: TGTGCCAGCAGCATAGACAGGGGGCCATACGAGCAGTACTTC. Its translation is CASSIDRGPYEQYF.

The V call is TRBV19, the J call TRBJ1-1; tentative D call: TRBD1 (5 bases). This CDR3 has 16 residues. Trimming took off 5 bases at V and 0 bases at J, with 16 bases between the two ends. Per germline, CDR1 LNHDA and CDR2 SQIVND (reference sequence). This CDR3 reads CASSYSGNKMNTEAFF. The CDR3 DNA reads as TGTGCCAGTAGTTATTCAGGGAATAAGATGAACACTGAAGCTTTCTTT.

This clone was seen more than once but under ten times. This rearrangement joins TRBV5-4 to TRBJ2-1; 10 nucleotides agree with TRBD2. Trimming cost V 2 bases and J 9 bases; bases outside gene matches: 8. From germline, CDR1 is SGHNT and CDR2 YYREEE (reference sequence). The CDR3 length is 15 residues. CDR3 coding DNA: TGTGCCAGCAGCTTAAAAGCGGGAGGGCCCAGTGAGCAGTTCTTC. It specifies CASSLKAGGPSEQFF.

The rearrangement links TRBV24-1 to TRBJ1-2; possible D gene TRBD1, 5 bases. Germline V lookup: CDR1 KGHDR, CDR2 SFDVKD. Trimming stripped 6 bases from V and 8 bases from J, with 15 bases between. The CDR3 is 13 residues long. The CDR3 DNA sequence: TGTGCCACCAGTCCGAGACAGCATAGCGGCTACACCTTC. As protein: CATSPRQHSGYTF.

The chain joins TRBV28 to TRBJ1-2; 9 bases map to TRBD1. CDR1 is MDHEN and CDR2 is SYDVKM in the germline V gene. This CDR3 has 15 amino acids. The V gene end was trimmed by 8 bases and the J gene end by 7 bases; junction bases not matched to a gene: 14. The CDR3 sequence: CASLTGTGLISGYTF. DNA for the CDR3: TGTGCCAGCCTCACCGGGACAGGGTTAATAAGTGGCTACACCTTC.

The genes are TRBV4-1 and TRBJ2-1; 8 bases are a match to TRBD2. Trimming took 4 bases from V and 0 from J; bases not matched to a gene: 5. CDR1 MGHRA and CDR2 YSYEKL come from the germline V gene. This CDR3 contains 16 residues. This CDR3 is CASSLAGLSSYNEQFF. The CDR3 DNA reads as TGCGCCAGCAGCCTAGCGGGATTGAGCTCCTACAATGAGCAGTTCTTC.

CDR3 sequence: CASSWALAGEVYEQYF. CDR3 coding DNA: TGTGCCAGCAGCTGGGCCCTAGCGGGAGAGGTCTACGAGCAGTACTTC. V is TRBV7-2 and J is TRBJ2-7; 10 bases line up with TRBD2. There are 16 residues in the CDR3. Germline V CDR1 and CDR2: SGHTA, FQGNSA. V lost 4 bases to trimming and J lost 3 bases; unmatched junction nucleotides: 9. Combining the CDR3 with reference TRBV7-2 and TRBJ2-7 gives the whole variable domain GAGVSQSPSNKVTEKGKDVELRCDPISGHTALYWYRQSLGQGLEFLIYFQGNSAPDKSGLPSDRFSAERTGGSVSTLTIQRTQQEDSAVYLCASSWALAGEVYEQYFGPGTRLTVT.

The chain links TRBV5-1 to TRBJ2-1, with 7 bases aligning to TRBD2. Per the germline V gene, CDR1 is SGHRS and CDR2 is YFSETQ. J was trimmed by 0 bases and V by 3 bases; bases with no gene match: 9. The length of the CDR3 is 17 residues. CDR3 sequence: CASSSYGGGSSYNEQFF. The CDR3 coding sequence is TGCGCCAGCAGCTCCTATGGGGGAGGGAGCTCCTACAATGAGCAGTTCTTC. Together with reference TRBV5-1 and TRBJ2-1, the CDR3 gives the full variable domain: KAGVTQTPRYLIKTRGQQVTLSCSPISGHRSVSWYQQTPGQGLQFLFEYFSETQRNKGNFPGRFSGRQFSNSRSEMNVSTLELGDSALYLCASSSYGGGSSYNEQFFGPGTRLTVL.

This clone occurred once. This chain joins TRBV7-3 and TRBJ2-1; the match to TRBD2 covers 7 bases. The junction had 11 bases not matched to a gene; V was cut back by 3 bases and J by 9 bases. The germline V gene encodes CDR1 SGHTA and CDR2 FQGTGA. CDR3 length: 15 amino acids. CDR3 residues: CASSFVPSGLTEQFF. The CDR3 DNA reads TGTGCCAGCAGCTTTGTACCTAGCGGTTTGACTGAGCAGTTCTTC.

The chain recombines TRBV14 with TRBJ2-3, with D possibly TRBD2 on 6 matching bases. The V end was cut by 0 bases, the J end by 0 bases, with 16 bases between. The CDR3 is made up of 18 amino acids. Per the germline V gene, CDR1 is SGHDN and CDR2 is FVKESK. In DNA form, the CDR3 reads TGTGCCAGCAGCCAAGATATACTAGCCTCACCTAGCACAGATACGCAGTATTTT. This sequence encodes CASSQDILASPSTDTQYF.

The chain uses TRBV4-1 and TRBJ2-3; D gene ambiguous. The germline V gene encodes CDR1 MGHRA and CDR2 YSYEKL. Trimming took off 0 bases at V and 0 bases at J, with 7 bases between the two ends. The CDR3 is made up of 15 amino acids. The CDR3 spells CASSQEIISTDTQYF. The DNA for the CDR3 is TGCGCCAGCAGCCAAGAAATCATTAGCACAGATACGCAGTATTTT.

The chain recombines TRBV7-2 with TRBJ2-5; 9 bases line up with TRBD1. This CDR3 has 16 amino acids. V was clipped by 5 bases and J by 5 bases; unmatched bases: 12. Germline CDR1 SGHTA, CDR2 FQGNSA. The CDR3 loop reads CASSPPVQGAGETQYF. In nucleotides, the CDR3 is TGTGCCAGCAGCCCGCCCGTACAGGGGGCGGGTGAGACCCAGTACTTC. The variable domain in full, completed from reference TRBV7-2 and TRBJ2-5, reads GAGVSQSPSNKVTEKGKDVELRCDPISGHTALYWYRQSLGQGLEFLIYFQGNSAPDKSGLPSDRFSAERTGGSVSTLTIQRTQQEDSAVYLCASSPPVQGAGETQYFGPGTRLLVL.